The rows below give T cell receptor beta chains drawn from one sample of a study of beta chain features in type 1 diabetes. Sequenced by immunoSEQ multiplex PCR; TCRdb stores in-frame clones only, minus some. The table lists almost 350,000 clones, approximately 8% of them singletons. Sequences were obtained from central memory CD4+ T cells from blood. These TCRs come from a woman aged 18-29 years in good health. CDR3s include the opening cysteine and the closing phenylalanine or tryptophan. The order of the fields is D gene, V gene, J gene, clone size, CDR3 protein, CDR3 DNA. A D gene is named only where the DNA matches it firmly. Clone size is not always given. Where it is, it says once, few, many or a class for expanded clones.

-,TRBV7-2,TRBJ1-5,few,CASSLVSGNQPQHF,TGTGCCAGCAGTTTGGTATCGGGCAATCAGCCCCAGCATTTT
-,TRBV6-6,TRBJ2-5,few,CASSYGLRETQYF,TGTGCCAGCAGTTACGGACTTAGGGAGACCCAGTACTTC
-,TRBV7-3,TRBJ2-3,-,CASSSRVEDTQYF,TGTGCCAGCAGCTCCAGAGTGGAAGATACGCAGTATTTT
-,TRBV18,TRBJ1-3,-,CASSPGVSGNTIYF,TGTGCCAGCTCACCAGGAGTCTCTGGAAACACCATATATTTT
-,TRBV10-3,TRBJ2-5,few,CAISEIAGTETQYF,TGTGCCATCAGTGAGATAGCAGGGACAGAGACCCAGTACTTC
TRBD2,TRBV7-6,TRBJ2-1,-,CASSSRAGLAYNEQFF,TGTGCCAGCAGCTCTAGAGCGGGGCTGGCCTACAATGAGCAGTTCTTC
-,TRBV9,TRBJ2-7,few,CASSVGVQGTYEQYF,TGTGCCAGCAGCGTAGGTGTACAGGGAACCTACGAGCAGTACTTC
-,TRBV28,TRBJ2-7,-,CASSFRPYEQYF,TGTGCCAGCAGCTTTCGCCCCTACGAGCAGTACTTC
-,TRBV2,TRBJ2-7,-,CASSVSTYEQYF,TGTGCCAGCAGTGTCAGCACCTACGAGCAGTACTTC
-,TRBV5-6,TRBJ2-1,few,CASSLLGDQSSEQFF,TGTGCCAGCAGCTTGCTGGGCGACCAATCTAGTGAGCAGTTCTTC
-,TRBV10-3,TRBJ1-3,many,CAISEPETTIYF,TGTGCCATCAGTGAGCCAGAGACCACCATATATTTT
TRBD2,TRBV29-1,TRBJ2-1,-,CSVVTSVFDEQFF,TGCAGCGTTGTGACTAGCGTTTTCGATGAGCAGTTCTTC
-,TRBV7-9,TRBJ2-2,-,CASTPQQNGLFF,TGTGCCAGCACCCCCCAGCAAAACGGGCTGTTTTTT
TRBD1,TRBV9,TRBJ2-7,-,CASSGQGWGEQYF,TGTGCCAGCAGCGGACAGGGGTGGGGCGAGCAGTACTTC
TRBD2,TRBV29-1,TRBJ2-3,few,CSVNGLAGSPDTQYF,TGCAGCGTCAATGGACTAGCGGGGTCCCCAGATACGCAGTATTTT
-,TRBV7-9,TRBJ1-1,-,CASSLEANTEAFF,TGTGCCAGCAGCTTAGAAGCTAACACTGAAGCTTTCTTT
-,TRBV7-6,TRBJ1-3,few,CASSSRTASSGNTIYF,TGTGCCAGCAGCTCCAGGACGGCAAGCTCTGGAAACACCATATATTTT
-,TRBV9,TRBJ2-1,few,CASSVNPSTYNEQFF,TGTGCCAGCAGCGTAAATCCTAGTACCTACAATGAGCAGTTCTTC
TRBD1,TRBV7-2,TRBJ2-5,many,CASSFRGQGQETQYF,TGTGCCAGCAGCTTCAGGGGACAGGGCCAAGAGACCCAGTACTTC
TRBD1,TRBV19,TRBJ2-3,many,CASASTGGSDTQYF,TGTGCCAGTGCCTCCACAGGGGGCTCAGATACGCAGTATTTT
-,TRBV5-1,TRBJ2-1,few,CASSLIPGSSYNEQFF,TGCGCCAGCAGCTTGATCCCAGGGAGCTCCTACAATGAGCAGTTCTTC
TRBD2,TRBV13,TRBJ2-4,few,CASSLGSAGTNYF,TGTGCCAGCAGCTTAGGATCCGCCGGGACTAACTACTTC
-,TRBV5-1,TRBJ2-3,few,CASTLAVPSTDTQYF,TGCGCCAGCACCTTAGCGGTTCCTAGCACAGATACGCAGTATTTT
TRBD2,TRBV6-5,TRBJ2-7,-,CASSFAGTSGSYEQYF,TGTGCCAGCAGTTTCGCCGGGACTAGCGGTTCCTACGAGCAGTACTTC
TRBD1,TRBV29-1,TRBJ1-2,-,CSVHLGGTQGYTF,TGCAGCGTGCACTTAGGGGGCACTCAAGGCTACACCTTC
-,TRBV6-1,TRBJ1-5,-,CASRSGLSGNQPQHF,TGTGCCAGCAGGTCGGGACTATCTGGCAATCAGCCCCAGCATTTT
TRBD2,TRBV5-1,TRBJ2-1,-,CASSLGNSGTKTNNEQFF,TGCGCCAGCAGCTTGGGTAATAGCGGGACAAAAACTAACAATGAGCAGTTCTTC
-,TRBV15,TRBJ2-7,-,CATSRDWSGNAYEQYF,TGTGCCACCAGCAGAGATTGGTCAGGGAACGCCTACGAGCAGTACTTC
-,TRBV10-2,TRBJ2-1,few,CASSGSLRYNEQFF,TGCGCCAGCAGTGGAAGCCTCCGGTACAATGAGCAGTTCTTC
-,TRBV5-1,TRBJ1-1,few,CASSLAGVGLENTEAFF,TGCGCCAGCAGCTTGGCTGGTGTGGGGCTAGAGAACACTGAAGCTTTCTTT
TRBD2,TRBV27,TRBJ2-3,-,CASSSPASGNARDTQYF,TGTGCCAGCAGTTCCCCCGCTAGCGGGAATGCTCGAGATACGCAGTATTTT
-,TRBV7-2,TRBJ2-5,few,CASSPFRSTGETQYF,TGTGCCAGCAGCCCATTCAGGTCAACTGGAGAGACCCAGTACTTC
-,TRBV19,TRBJ2-1,few,CASTSTYNEQFF,TGTGCCAGCACAAGCACCTACAATGAGCAGTTCTTC
-,TRBV5-6,TRBJ1-2,few,CASSSGTLYGYTF,TGTGCCAGCAGCTCCGGCACACTCTATGGCTACACCTTC
-,TRBV19,TRBJ2-2,-,CASSTIGAGELFF,TGTGCCAGTAGTACCATAGGGGCCGGGGAGCTGTTTTTT
-,TRBV29-1,TRBJ2-1,few,CSVFYAGTLNEQFF,TGCAGCGTTTTTTACGCCGGGACTCTAAATGAGCAGTTCTTC
-,TRBV18,TRBJ2-1,few,CASSPPLAGNEQFF,TGTGCCAGCTCACCACCGCTGGCTGGCAATGAGCAGTTCTTC
-,TRBV29-1,TRBJ2-1,many,CSVGSGEQFF,TGCAGCGTCGGGTCGGGTGAGCAGTTCTTC
TRBD1,TRBV11-3,TRBJ2-1,few,CASSWTGLGEQFF,TGTGCCAGCAGCTGGACAGGGCTCGGTGAGCAGTTCTTC
-,TRBV15,TRBJ1-2,few,CATSKDISDNYGYTF,TGTGCCACCAGCAAGGACATCTCAGATAACTATGGCTACACCTTC
-,TRBV6-5,TRBJ2-7,-,CASSYSPYRSYEQYF,TGTGCCAGCAGTTACTCTCCCTATCGGAGCTACGAGCAGTACTTC
-,TRBV28,TRBJ2-2,-,CASSSGGPGELFF,TGTGCCAGCAGTTCCGGGGGTCCGGGGGAGCTGTTTTTT
-,TRBV5-1,TRBJ2-3,few,CASSDPGFGTQYF,TGCGCCAGCAGCGACCCGGGATTTGGCACGCAGTATTTT
-,TRBV9,TRBJ2-2,-,CASSMWEGDTGELFF,TGTGCCAGCAGCATGTGGGAGGGGGACACCGGGGAGCTGTTTTTT
TRBD2,TRBV28,TRBJ2-7,few,CASSVTSGKYEQYF,TGTGCCAGCAGCGTGACTAGCGGGAAATACGAGCAGTACTTC
-,TRBV21-1,TRBJ2-3,many,CASSTPRGTSGSTDTQYF,TGTGCCAGCAGCACCCCCAGGGGGACTAGCGGATCCACAGATACGCAGTATTTT
-,TRBV29-1,TRBJ2-5,-,CSVGAFMGETQYF,TGCAGCGTTGGGGCTTTCATGGGGGAGACCCAGTACTTC
-,TRBV7-7,TRBJ2-5,few,CASSLGRDSRFQETQYF,TGTGCTAGCAGCTTAGGCCGGGACTCTAGATTTCAAGAGACCCAGTACTTC
-,TRBV28,TRBJ2-4,few,CASGKVWDKNIQYF,TGTGCCAGCGGCAAGGTTTGGGACAAAAACATTCAGTACTTC
-,TRBV7-2,TRBJ2-5,-,CASSLGVGSGQETQYF,TGTGCCAGCAGCTTAGGCGTAGGGTCAGGGCAAGAGACCCAGTACTTC
-,TRBV10-3,TRBJ2-1,few,CAISDRADNEQFF,TGTGCCATCAGTGATCGGGCCGACAATGAGCAGTTCTTC
TRBD1,TRBV6-5,TRBJ2-5,-,CASSPRDRIGETQYF,TGTGCCAGCAGTCCCCGGGACAGGATAGGGGAGACCCAGTACTTC
-,TRBV10-3,TRBJ2-5,few,CAIKRDGQETQYF,TGTGCCATTAAAAGGGACGGCCAAGAGACCCAGTACTTC
-,TRBV9,TRBJ2-2,-,CASSGGADTGELFF,TGTGCCAGCAGCGGGGGCGCGGACACCGGGGAGCTGTTTTTT
-,TRBV27,TRBJ1-2,-,CASSLAENYGYTF,TGTGCCAGCAGTTTAGCGGAAAACTATGGCTACACCTTC
TRBD2,TRBV12-5,TRBJ2-3,few,CASGSHGTSGRTDTQYF,TGTGCTAGTGGTTCGCACGGTACTAGCGGGAGGACAGATACGCAGTATTTT
TRBD2,TRBV28,TRBJ2-7,-,CAGGSLADFYEQYF,TGTGCCGGCGGTAGCCTAGCGGATTTCTACGAGCAGTACTTC